This T cell receptor (beta chain) was sequenced during a study of T cell changes during pregnancy in multiple sclerosis. The ends lost 4 bases at V and 8 bases at J; junction bases unmatched: 7. Looked up from germline, CDR1 is SGHVS and CDR2 is FQNEAQ. The CDR3 has 14 amino acids. Some clones are missing from TCRdb's copy, which holds only in-frame ones; the method was immunoSEQ multiplex PCR. Of about 68,000 clones detected, 91% appear once; the ten largest clones hold 0.86%. The material sequenced was peripheral blood, taken in the second trimester of pregnancy. The V call is TRBV7-8, the J call TRBJ1-4; TRBD1 matches 7 bases. The TCR comes from a female donor with multiple sclerosis, enrolled in a pregnancy study. CDR3 region: CASSSRDSSEKLFF. CDR3 nucleotides: TGTGCCAGCAGCTCTAGGGACAGTAGCGAAAAACTGTTTTTT.